This T cell receptor beta chain was obtained from a study of OX40 agonist ivuxolimab in advanced cancers. Study-wide background: Patients received the agonistic anti-OX40 (CD134) antibody ivuxolimab. Anti-PD-1, anti-PD-L1 or anti-CTLA-4 therapy given earlier was allowed, and 40% had some.

The protocol was immunoSEQ multiplex PCR, while the TCRdb copy is restricted to in-frame clones and leaves out a portion. This sample carries tens of thousands of clones, 75% to 90% of them seen once, and the ten largest clones take roughly 0.51%. The CDR3 is 17 residues long. V shed 8 bases, J shed 1 base, and the junction held 10 bases outside the gene matches. The germline V gene encodes CDR1 SQVTM and CDR2 ANQGSEA. Concerning this clone: Its antigen is not known.

Study-wide results and caveats: There were, on average, more expanded clones in CD8+ T cells than in CD4+. Researchers did not determine the expanded peripheral T cells' antigen specificity.

The starting material was CD4+ or CD8+ T cells sorted from blood, obtained in a trial of the OX40 agonist ivuxolimab. This TCR came from an adult with an advanced solid tumor such as melanoma, head and neck, liver or kidney cancer. The chain combines TRBV29-1 with TRBJ2-6; 11 bases line up with TRBD1. CDR3 sequence reads: CSTASGQGVSGANVLTF. As DNA, the CDR3 is TGCAGCACTGCGTCGGGACAGGGGGTTTCTGGGGCCAACGTCCTGACTTTC.